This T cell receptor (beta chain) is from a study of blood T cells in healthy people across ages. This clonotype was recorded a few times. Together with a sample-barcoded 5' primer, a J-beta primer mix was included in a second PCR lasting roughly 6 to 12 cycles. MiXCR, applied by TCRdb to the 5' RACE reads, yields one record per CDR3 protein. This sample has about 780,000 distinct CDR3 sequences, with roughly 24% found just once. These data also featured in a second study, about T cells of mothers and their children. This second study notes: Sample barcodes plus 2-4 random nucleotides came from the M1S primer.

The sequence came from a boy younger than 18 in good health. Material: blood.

Here the CDR3 DNA reads TGTGCCAGCAGTCGCCGGGACAGGGTGGGAGAGCAGTACTTC. Translating gives CASSRRDRVGEQYF. The rearrangement uses TRBV12-3 or TRBV12-4 and TRBJ2-7; 9 positions match TRBD1. CDR3 size: 14 residues. V lost 5 bases and J lost 7; bases outside the gene matches: 9.